This entry describes one T cell receptor (beta chain). These data originate in a study of T cells in Graves' hyperthyroidism and ophthalmopathy. Uncontrolled infection, other autoimmune disease, pregnancy or lactation excluded patients. Template material for amplifying TCR beta CDR3 regions consisted of RNA transcripts. HTBI primers drove first-round RT-PCR of the TCR CDR3. TCRdb analysed the multiplex PCR reads with MiXCR anew, one entry per CDR3 protein. The sample records about 560,000 distinct CDR3 sequences, around 16% being singletons. Germline assignment: CDR1 GTSNPN and CDR2 SVGIG (reference sequence). The CDR3 covers 14 residues. The germline V and J ends were trimmed by 1 base and 3 bases, with 13 bases remaining between them.

The sample comprised blood. This chain joins TRBV30 and TRBJ2-7, with D uncertain. The clonotype originates from a woman aged 25 to 39 with Graves' hyperthyroidism. The CDR3 protein is CAWSDPPSRYEQYF. The CDR3 nucleotides read TGTGCCTGGAGTGACCCGCCGAGCCGCTACGAGCAGTACTTC.